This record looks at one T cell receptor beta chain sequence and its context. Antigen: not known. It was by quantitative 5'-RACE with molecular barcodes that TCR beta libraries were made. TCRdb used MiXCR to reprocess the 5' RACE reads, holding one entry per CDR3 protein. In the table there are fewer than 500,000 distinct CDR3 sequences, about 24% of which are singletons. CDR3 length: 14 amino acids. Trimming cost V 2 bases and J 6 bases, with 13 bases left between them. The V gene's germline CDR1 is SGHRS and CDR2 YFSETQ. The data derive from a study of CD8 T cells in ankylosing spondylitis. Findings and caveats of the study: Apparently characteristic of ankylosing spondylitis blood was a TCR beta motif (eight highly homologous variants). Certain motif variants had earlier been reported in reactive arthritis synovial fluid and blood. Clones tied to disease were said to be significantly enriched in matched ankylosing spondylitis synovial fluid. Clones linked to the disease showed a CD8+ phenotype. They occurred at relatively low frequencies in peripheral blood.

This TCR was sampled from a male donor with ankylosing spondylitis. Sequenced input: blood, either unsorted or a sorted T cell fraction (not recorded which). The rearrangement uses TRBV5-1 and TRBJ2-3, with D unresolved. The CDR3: CASSLEVVWDTQYF. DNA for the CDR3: TGCGCCAGCAGCTTAGAGGTTGTTTGGGATACGCAGTATTTT.